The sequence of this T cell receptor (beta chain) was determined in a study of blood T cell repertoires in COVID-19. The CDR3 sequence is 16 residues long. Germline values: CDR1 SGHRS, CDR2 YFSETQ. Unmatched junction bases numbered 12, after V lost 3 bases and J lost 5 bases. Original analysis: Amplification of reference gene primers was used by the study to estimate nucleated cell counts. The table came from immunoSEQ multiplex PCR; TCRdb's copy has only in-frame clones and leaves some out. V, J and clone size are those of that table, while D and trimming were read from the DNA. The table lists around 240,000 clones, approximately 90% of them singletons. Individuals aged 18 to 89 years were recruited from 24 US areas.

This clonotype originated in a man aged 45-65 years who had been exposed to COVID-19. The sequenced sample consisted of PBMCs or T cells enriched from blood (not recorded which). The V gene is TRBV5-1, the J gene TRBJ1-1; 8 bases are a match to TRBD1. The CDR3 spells CASSYTVRGRGTEAFF. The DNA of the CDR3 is TGCGCCAGCAGCTACACCGTCAGGGGGCGCGGGACTGAAGCTTTCTTT.